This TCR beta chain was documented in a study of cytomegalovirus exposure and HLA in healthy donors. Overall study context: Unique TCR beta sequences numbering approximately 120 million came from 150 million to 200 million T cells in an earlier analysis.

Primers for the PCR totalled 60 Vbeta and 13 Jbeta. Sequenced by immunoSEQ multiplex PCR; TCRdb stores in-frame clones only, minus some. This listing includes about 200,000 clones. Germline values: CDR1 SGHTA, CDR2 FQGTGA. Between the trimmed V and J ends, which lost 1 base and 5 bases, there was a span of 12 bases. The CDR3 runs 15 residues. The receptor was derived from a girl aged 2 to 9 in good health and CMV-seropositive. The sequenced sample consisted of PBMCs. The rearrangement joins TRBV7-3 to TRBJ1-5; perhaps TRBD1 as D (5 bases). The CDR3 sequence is CASSLMAGRDQPQHF. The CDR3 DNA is TGTGCCAGCAGCTTAATGGCAGGGAGGGATCAGCCCCAGCATTTT.